This TCR beta chain was identified in a study of regulatory T cells in long-lasting Graves disease. Notes on the study in general: Persistent patients had a count of shared public clonotypes (approximately 3,000) that exceeded that of new patients (966). Patients with persistent disease showed a bias toward TRBV28, TRBJ1-2 and TRBJ2-5. Newly diagnosed Graves' patients exceeded persistent ones in TCR diversity.

Arm-PCR of CDR3 regions with iRepertoire HTBI primers generated TCR beta libraries. TCRdb reprocessed the multiplex PCR reads via MiXCR and lists one record per CDR3 protein. The data contain over 500,000 distinct CDR3 sequences, roughly 15% of them singletons. Stated time point: newly diagnosed GD, antithyroid drugs for less than 3 months. PBMC-extracted RNA yielded the TCR library. Blood from the periphery, around 10 milliliters in all, was drawn into EDTA tubes. V was clipped by 5 bases and J by 5 bases; unmatched bases: 6. The CDR3 is 13 amino acids. The germline CDR1 and CDR2 sequences are DFQATT and SNEGSKA (reference sequence). Details on this clonotype: Its target is unknown.

This sample was also put to use in a study of T cells in Graves' hyperthyroidism and ophthalmopathy.

The sample here was peripheral blood mononuclear cells (PBMCs), taken at new diagnosis, from a patient treated with antithyroid drugs. The source of this sequence is a man younger than 30 with Graves disease. V usage is TRBV20-1 and J usage is TRBJ1-2; 9 positions agree with TRBD1. DNA of the CDR3: TGCAGTGCTTCCACAGGGGGCGTATATGGCTACACCTTC. This translates into CSASTGGVYGYTF.